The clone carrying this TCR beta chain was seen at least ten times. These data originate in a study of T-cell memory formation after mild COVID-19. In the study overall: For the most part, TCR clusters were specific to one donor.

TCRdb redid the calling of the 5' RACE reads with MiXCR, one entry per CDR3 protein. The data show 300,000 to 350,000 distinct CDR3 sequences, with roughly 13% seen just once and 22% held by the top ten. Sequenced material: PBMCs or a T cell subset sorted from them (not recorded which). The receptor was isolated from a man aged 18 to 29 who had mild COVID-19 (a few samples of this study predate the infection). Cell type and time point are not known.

This chain's CDR3 is CASSLTLGSTEAFF. The CDR3 nucleotides are TGCGCCAGCAGCTTGACATTGGGTAGCACTGAAGCTTTCTTT. The chain has TRBV5-1 and TRBJ1-1, with D unclear. Germline V CDR1 and CDR2: SGHRS, YFSETQ. This CDR3 is built from 14 residues. Trimming stripped 1 base from V and 4 bases from J, with 11 bases between.